The 17 T cell receptor beta chains below were found in one sample sequenced in a study of long-term antiretroviral therapy in people with HIV (dated by TCRdb to the early 2020s). The immunoSEQ hsTCRB v3.0 assay was used at survey level resolution to sequence the TRB variable region. The clones in this table, taken by TCRdb from immuneACCESS, are in-frame only. Not every clone is retained; where verified, under half of the shortfall comes from an unresolved V gene, and the cause of the rest is unknown. Across this sample there are about 30,000 clones, with roughly 80% seen only once. Roughly 9% of the sample is held by the ten biggest clonotypes. The source material was unsorted PBMCs, sampled 3 years after starting antiretroviral therapy. These receptor sequences come from a man aged 35-49 years with HIV.

The CDR3 loop is CASSGGVGVSGNTIYF. CDR3 DNA: TGTGCCAGCAGTGGGGGGGTAGGGGTCTCTGGAAACACCATATATTTT. The chain links TRBV25-1 to TRBJ1-3, with D possibly matching TRBD1 (5 bases). The CDR3 covers 16 residues. Germline-derived CDR1 and CDR2 are MGHDK and SYGVNS. The germline V and J ends were trimmed by 4 bases and 0 bases, with 13 bases remaining between them.

This sequence joins TRBV6-1 and TRBJ1-5, with TRBD1 matching 8 bases. J lost 6 bases, V lost 2 bases, and 9 bases had no gene match. The CDR3 runs 16 residues. CDR1 is MNHNS, CDR2 SASEGT, per germline. The DNA for the CDR3 is TGTGCCAGCAGTGAATTGGGGCAGGGGGCCGGTCAGCCCCAGCATTTT. Translation: CASSELGQGAGQPQHF.

V and J are TRBV5-1 and TRBJ2-3; TRBD1 or TRBD2 may be the D gene (6 bases each). Trimming shortened V by 5 bases and J by 3 bases, and 13 bases separated the two germline ends. The germline gives CDR1 SGHRS, CDR2 YFSETQ. This CDR3 is built from 14 residues. The CDR3 region has the DNA TGCGCCAGCAGTAGAGGGGGGAGGACAGATACGCAGTATTTT. It codes for CASSRGGRTDTQYF.

This clone has just one count. V and J are TRBV13 and TRBJ2-7; 11 bases are shared with TRBD1. Germline trimming cut 1 base from V and 3 bases from J; bases unmatched to any gene: 8. Germline V gene lookup returns CDR1 PRHDT and CDR2 FYEKMQ (reference sequence). This CDR3 region has 17 residues. The CDR3 protein is CASSLEGGDRGIYEQYF. DNA for the CDR3: TGTGCCAGCAGCTTAGAGGGGGGGGACAGGGGGATCTACGAGCAGTACTTC.

The J gene is TRBJ2-2, the V gene TRBV9; 10 positions match TRBD1. The CDR3 sequence is 14 residues long. V gave up 4 bases and J gave up 7 bases; unmatched junction bases: 4. Germline V gives CDR1 SGDLS, CDR2 YYNGEE. The CDR3: CASSRQGAGGELFF. The CDR3 DNA reads TGTGCCAGCAGCCGACAGGGGGCGGGCGGGGAGCTGTTTTTT.

The chain links TRBV5-1 to TRBJ2-1; tentative D call: TRBD1 (5 bases). The CDR3 extends over 15 amino acids. Germline V gene data show CDR1 as SGHRS and CDR2 as YFSETQ. V lost 0 bases and J 4 bases, leaving 11 bases between the germline ends. CDR3 in DNA: TGCGCCAGCAGCTTGGATGGGGCCTCTTACAATGAGCAGTTCTTC. Translated: CASSLDGASYNEQFF.

V usage is TRBV13 and J usage is TRBJ2-7, with TRBD2 identical over 9 bases. CDR1 and CDR2 from the germline V gene are PRHDT and FYEKMQ (reference sequence). The CDR3 spans 15 residues. Losses at the gene ends were 4 bases for V and 5 bases for J; bases not matched to a gene: 9. The CDR3 sequence is CASSYSRLAVHEQYF. In DNA, the CDR3 is TGTGCCAGCAGCTACTCGCGACTAGCGGTTCACGAGCAGTACTTC.

Only one count was recorded for this clone. This chain joins TRBV19 and TRBJ2-3; D is unclear. This CDR3 has 14 residues. Trimming took 1 base from V and 1 from J, leaving 6 bases between them. Germline loops: CDR1 LNHDA, CDR2 SQIVND (reference sequence). The chain's CDR3 is CASSIGSGTDTQYF. In DNA form, the CDR3 reads TGTGCCAGTAGTATAGGATCGGGCACAGATACGCAGTATTTT.

The chain uses TRBV25-1 and TRBJ2-3, with 8 bases aligning to TRBD2. CDR1 MGHDK and CDR2 SYGVNS come from the germline V gene. The CDR3 runs to 15 residues. V gave up 4 bases and J gave up 0 bases; unmatched junction bases: 3. DNA for the CDR3: TGTGCCAGCAGTGCGATAGCGGGAAGCACAGATACGCAGTATTTT. Translated: CASSAIAGSTDTQYF.

V gene TRBV7-9 combines with J gene TRBJ1-6, with D maybe TRBD1 (6 bases). The V and J ends lost 5 bases and 9 bases respectively, with 17 bases between them. There are 15 residues in the CDR3. Germline V CDR1 and CDR2: SEHNR, FQNEAQ (reference sequence). This CDR3 reads CASSPGAGMGSPLHF. CDR3 coding DNA: TGTGCCAGCAGCCCAGGGGCAGGAATGGGTTCACCCCTCCACTTT.

This chain connects TRBV9 to TRBJ2-4; tentative D call: TRBD2 (5 bases). The CDR3 loop spans 15 amino acids. From germline, CDR1 is SGDLS and CDR2 YYNGEE. The germline V and J ends were trimmed by 0 bases and 2 bases, with 9 bases remaining between them. CDR3 DNA: TGTGCCAGCAGCGTAGACGAGGGTACCAAAAACATTCAGTACTTC. This codes for CASSVDEGTKNIQYF.

The CDR3 loop reads CASRAAGDNYGYTF. CDR3 DNA: TGTGCCAGCAGAGCCGCGGGGGATAACTATGGCTACACCTTC. The chain joins TRBV28 to TRBJ1-2; tentatively, D is TRBD1 (5 bases). Trimming pared 6 bases from V and 1 base from J, leaving 12 bases between. The CDR3 sequence is 14 residues long. Germline-derived CDR1 and CDR2 are MDHEN and SYDVKM.

The CDR3 coding sequence is TGTGCCAGCTCACCATTCGACAGGGGGGCCTCCTCCGATTCACCCCTCCACTTT. Protein product: CASSPFDRGASSDSPLHF. J is TRBJ1-6 and V is TRBV18; 9 positions match TRBD1. The CDR3 is 18 residues long. In germline, CDR1 is KGHSH, CDR2 LQKENI. V was clipped by 2 bases and J by 8 bases; unmatched bases: 13. The whole variable domain, remainder taken from reference TRBV18 and TRBJ1-6, is NAGVMQNPRHLVRRRGQEARLRCSPMKGHSHVYWYRQLPEEGLKFMVYLQKENIIDESGMPKERFSAEFPKEGPSILRIQQVVRGDSAAYFCASSPFDRGASSDSPLHFGNGTRLTVT.

The gene calls are TRBV10-3 and TRBJ1-3, with TRBD1 identical over 7 bases. This CDR3 region has 14 residues. V shed 11 bases and J 0 bases; nucleotides not matched to a gene: 7. From germline, CDR1 is ENHRY and CDR2 SYGVKD. This CDR3 is CASRGETSGNTIYF. The CDR3 DNA reads as TGTGCCTCCAGGGGGGAAACCTCTGGAAACACCATATATTTT.

V gene TRBV6-5 combines with J gene TRBJ2-1, with unresolved D. This CDR3 comprises 13 residues. Per germline, CDR1 MNHEY and CDR2 SVGAGI. V was pared by 6 bases and J by 5 bases, with 11 bases between. CDR3 DNA: TGTGCCAGCAGGACCCCGTCTAACAATGAGCAGTTCTTC. This gives the protein CASRTPSNNEQFF.

The chain has TRBV25-1 and TRBJ1-3; D is undetermined. Germline lookup yields CDR1 MGHDK and CDR2 SYGVNS. The CDR3 loop spans 13 amino acids. Trimming removed 2 bases from V and 11 bases from J, with 13 bases in between. CDR3 region: CASSENPGIPIYF. The CDR3 bases are TGTGCCAGCAGTGAAAACCCCGGGATACCCATATATTTT.

This chain connects TRBV19 to TRBJ1-1; 7 nucleotides align to TRBD1. The V gene end was trimmed by 3 bases and the J gene end by 5 bases; junction bases not matched to a gene: 15. CDR1 is LNHDA, CDR2 SQIVND, per germline (reference sequence). The CDR3 totals 17 residues. CDR3 bases: TGTGCCAGTAGTATGTTGGTCGGTACCAGGGGGGGGACTGAAGCTTTCTTT. Translated, it gives CASSMLVGTRGGTEAFF.